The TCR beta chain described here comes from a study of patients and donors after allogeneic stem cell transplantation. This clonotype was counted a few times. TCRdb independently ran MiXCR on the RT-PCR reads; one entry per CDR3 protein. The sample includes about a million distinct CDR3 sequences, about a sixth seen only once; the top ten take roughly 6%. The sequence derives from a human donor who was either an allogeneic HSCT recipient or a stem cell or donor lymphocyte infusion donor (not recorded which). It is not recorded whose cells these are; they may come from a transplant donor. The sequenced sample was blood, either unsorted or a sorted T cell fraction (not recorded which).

The CDR3, as DNA: TGTGCCAGCAGGCAAGGAGGGGGCAACAATGAGCAGTTCTTC. This sequence encodes CASRQGGGNNEQFF. The chain recombines TRBV27 with TRBJ2-1, with TRBD1 as a possible D gene (7 bases). Germline V lookup: CDR1 MNHEY, CDR2 SMNVEV (reference sequence). This CDR3 is 14 amino acids long. Between the trimmed V and J ends, which lost 6 bases and 5 bases, there was a span of 14 bases.